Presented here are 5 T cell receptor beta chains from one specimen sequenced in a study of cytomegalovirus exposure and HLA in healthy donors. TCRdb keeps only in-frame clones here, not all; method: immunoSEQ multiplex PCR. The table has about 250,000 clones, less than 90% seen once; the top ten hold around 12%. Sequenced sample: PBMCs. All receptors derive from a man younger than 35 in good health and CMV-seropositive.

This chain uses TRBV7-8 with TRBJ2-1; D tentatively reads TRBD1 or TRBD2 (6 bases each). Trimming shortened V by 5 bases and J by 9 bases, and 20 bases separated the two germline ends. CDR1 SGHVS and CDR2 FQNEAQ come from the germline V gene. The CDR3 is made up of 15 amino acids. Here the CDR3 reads CASSPWVTGASEQFF. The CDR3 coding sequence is TGTGCCAGCAGCCCGTGGGTTACGGGGGCTAGTGAGCAGTTCTTC.

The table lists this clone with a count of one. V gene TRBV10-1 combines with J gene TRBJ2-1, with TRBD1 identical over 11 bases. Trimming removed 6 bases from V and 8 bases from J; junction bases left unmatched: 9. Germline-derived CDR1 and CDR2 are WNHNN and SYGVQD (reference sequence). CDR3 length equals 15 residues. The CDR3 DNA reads TGCGCCAGCAGCTCAAGGACAGGGGGCCACGATGAGCAGTTCTTC. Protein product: CASSSRTGGHDEQFF.

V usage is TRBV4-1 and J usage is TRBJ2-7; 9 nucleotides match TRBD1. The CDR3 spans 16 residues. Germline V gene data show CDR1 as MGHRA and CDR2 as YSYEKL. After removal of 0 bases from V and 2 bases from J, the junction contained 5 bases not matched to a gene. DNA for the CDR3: TGCGCCAGCAGCCAAGAGGGTGACAGGGGGACCTACGAGCAGTACTTC. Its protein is CASSQEGDRGTYEQYF.

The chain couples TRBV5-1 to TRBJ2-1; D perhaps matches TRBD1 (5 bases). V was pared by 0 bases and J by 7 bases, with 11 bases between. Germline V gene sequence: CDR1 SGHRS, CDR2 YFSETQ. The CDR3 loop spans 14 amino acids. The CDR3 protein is CASSLEQVRNEQFF. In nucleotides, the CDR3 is TGCGCCAGCAGCTTGGAACAGGTTAGGAATGAGCAGTTCTTC.

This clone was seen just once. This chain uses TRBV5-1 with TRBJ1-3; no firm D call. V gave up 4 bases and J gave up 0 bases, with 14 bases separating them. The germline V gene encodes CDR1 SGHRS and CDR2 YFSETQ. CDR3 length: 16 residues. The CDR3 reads CASSLDGLLSGNTIYF. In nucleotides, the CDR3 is TGCGCCAGCAGCCTGGATGGGTTGCTCTCTGGAAACACCATATATTTT.